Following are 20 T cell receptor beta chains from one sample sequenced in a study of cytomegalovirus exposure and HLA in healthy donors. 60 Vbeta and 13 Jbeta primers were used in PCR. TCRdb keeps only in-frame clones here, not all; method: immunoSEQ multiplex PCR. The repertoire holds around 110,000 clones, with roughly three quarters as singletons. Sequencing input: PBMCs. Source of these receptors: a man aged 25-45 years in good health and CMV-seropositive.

The DNA of the CDR3 is TGTGCCAGCAGTTTAGGGGACAGGGGTCAGCCCCAGCATTTT. Encoded protein: CASSLGDRGQPQHF. The chain uses TRBV28 and TRBJ1-5; 10 nucleotides match TRBD1. CDR1 and CDR2 from the germline V gene are MDHEN and SYDVKM. J was trimmed by 6 bases and V by 2 bases; bases with no gene match: 1. CDR3 length equals 14 residues.

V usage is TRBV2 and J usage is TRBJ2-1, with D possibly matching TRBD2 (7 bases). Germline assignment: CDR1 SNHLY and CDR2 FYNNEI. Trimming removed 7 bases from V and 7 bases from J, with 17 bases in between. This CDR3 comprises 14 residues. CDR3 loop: CASMGGGPGNEQFF. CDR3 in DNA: TGTGCCAGCATGGGAGGGGGGCCGGGTAATGAGCAGTTCTTC.

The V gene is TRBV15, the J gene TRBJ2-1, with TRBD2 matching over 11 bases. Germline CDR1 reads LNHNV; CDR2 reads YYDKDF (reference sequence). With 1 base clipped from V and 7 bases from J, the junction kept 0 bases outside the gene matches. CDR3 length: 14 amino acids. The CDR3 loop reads CATSRGTSGNEQFF. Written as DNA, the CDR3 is TGTGCCACCAGCAGAGGGACTAGCGGGAATGAGCAGTTCTTC.

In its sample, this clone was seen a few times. The CDR3 DNA reads TGTGCCAGCAGCTTGAGAGGCCCTGACAGATTAAACACCATATATTTT. Protein sequence: CASSLRGPDRLNTIYF. The chain has TRBV11-2 and TRBJ1-3, with a weak D call TRBD1 (5 bases). V dropped 3 bases and J dropped 6 bases, with 18 bases sitting between them. The CDR3 runs 16 residues. Germline V gene sequence: CDR1 SGHAT, CDR2 FQNNGV.

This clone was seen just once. DNA for the CDR3: TGTGCCAGCAGCTTGGTCCAGGGGAGCTCCTACGAGCAGTACTTC. This encodes CASSLVQGSSYEQYF. The chain recombines TRBV5-4 with TRBJ2-5; D is perhaps TRBD1 (6 bases). The DNA end is more similar to TRBJ2-7, so the J call may be wrong. The CDR3 spans 15 residues. CDR1 and CDR2 (germline): SGHNT, YYREEE (reference sequence).

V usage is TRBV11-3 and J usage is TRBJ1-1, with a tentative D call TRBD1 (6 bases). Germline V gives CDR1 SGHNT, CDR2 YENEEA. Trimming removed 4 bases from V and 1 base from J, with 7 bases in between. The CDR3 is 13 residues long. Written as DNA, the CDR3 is TGTGCCAGCAGCTCGGACAGGAACACTGAAGCTTTCTTT. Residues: CASSSDRNTEAFF.

For the CDR3, the DNA is TGTGCCAGCAGTTTAAACCAGGGCCATGGCTACACCTTC. This encodes CASSLNQGHGYTF. The chain carries TRBV27 and TRBJ1-2; TRBD1 is a possible D gene (5 bases). The CDR3 sequence is 13 residues long. Trimming stripped 2 bases from V and 6 bases from J, with 10 bases between. Germline V gene sequence: CDR1 MNHEY, CDR2 SMNVEV (reference sequence).

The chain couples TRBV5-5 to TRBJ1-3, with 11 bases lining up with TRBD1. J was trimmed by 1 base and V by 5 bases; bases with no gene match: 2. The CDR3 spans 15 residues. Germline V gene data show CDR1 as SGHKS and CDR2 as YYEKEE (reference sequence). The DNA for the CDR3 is TGTGCCAGCAGTTGGGACAGGGGGTCTGGAAACACCATATATTTT. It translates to CASSWDRGSGNTIYF.

CDR3 amino acids: CASSLLGGATYEQYF. DNA for the CDR3: TGTGCCAGCAGTTTATTGGGGGGGGCGACCTACGAGCAGTACTTC. V gene TRBV27 combines with J gene TRBJ2-7, with D perhaps matching TRBD2 (7 bases). Germline V gene data show CDR1 as MNHEY and CDR2 as SMNVEV (reference sequence). This CDR3 contains 15 residues. V was clipped by 1 base and J by 2 bases, with 12 bases between them.

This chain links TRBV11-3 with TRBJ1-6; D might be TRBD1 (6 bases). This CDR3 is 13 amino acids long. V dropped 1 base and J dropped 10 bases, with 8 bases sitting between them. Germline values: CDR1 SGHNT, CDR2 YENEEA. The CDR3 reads CASSLGQASPLHF. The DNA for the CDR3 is TGTGCCAGCAGCTTAGGACAGGCGTCACCCCTCCACTTT.

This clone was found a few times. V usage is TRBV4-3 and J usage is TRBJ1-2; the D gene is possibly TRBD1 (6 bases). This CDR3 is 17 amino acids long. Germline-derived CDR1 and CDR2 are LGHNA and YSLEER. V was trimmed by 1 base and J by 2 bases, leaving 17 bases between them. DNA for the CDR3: TGCGCCAGCAGCCAAGGGGGAGGGGGGCGCCCCAACTATGGCTACACCTTC. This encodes CASSQGGGGRPNYGYTF.

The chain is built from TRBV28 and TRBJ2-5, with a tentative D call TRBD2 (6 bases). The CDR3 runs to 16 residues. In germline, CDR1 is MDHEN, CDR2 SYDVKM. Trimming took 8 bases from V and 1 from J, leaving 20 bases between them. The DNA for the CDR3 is TGTGCCAGCCTGGGGAGTATTAGCGGTTCCCAAGAGACCCAGTACTTC. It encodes CASLGSISGSQETQYF.

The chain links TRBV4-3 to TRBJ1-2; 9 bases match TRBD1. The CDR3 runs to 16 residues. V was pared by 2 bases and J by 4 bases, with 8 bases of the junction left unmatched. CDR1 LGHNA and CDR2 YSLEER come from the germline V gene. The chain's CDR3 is CASSQRGQGLLYGYTF. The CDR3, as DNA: TGCGCCAGCAGCCAAAGGGGACAGGGCCTCCTCTATGGCTACACCTTC.

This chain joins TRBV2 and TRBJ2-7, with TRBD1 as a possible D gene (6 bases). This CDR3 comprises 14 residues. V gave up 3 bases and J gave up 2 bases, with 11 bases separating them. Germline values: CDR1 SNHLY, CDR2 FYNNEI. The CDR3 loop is CASSETGHAYEQYF. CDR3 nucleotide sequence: TGTGCCAGCAGTGAGACAGGCCATGCCTACGAGCAGTACTTC.

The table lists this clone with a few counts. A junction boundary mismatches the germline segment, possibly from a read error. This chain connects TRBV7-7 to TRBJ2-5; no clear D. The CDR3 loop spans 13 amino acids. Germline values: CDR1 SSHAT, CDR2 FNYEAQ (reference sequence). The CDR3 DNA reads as TGTGCTAGCAGCTTCTTCCCCCCAGAGACCCAGTACTTC. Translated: CASSFFPPETQYF.

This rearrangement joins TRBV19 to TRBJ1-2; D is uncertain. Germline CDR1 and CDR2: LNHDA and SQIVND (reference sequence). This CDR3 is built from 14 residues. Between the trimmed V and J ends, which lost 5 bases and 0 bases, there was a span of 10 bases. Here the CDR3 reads CASSVIIPNYGYTF. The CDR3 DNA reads TGTGCCAGTAGTGTTATAATTCCTAACTATGGCTACACCTTC.

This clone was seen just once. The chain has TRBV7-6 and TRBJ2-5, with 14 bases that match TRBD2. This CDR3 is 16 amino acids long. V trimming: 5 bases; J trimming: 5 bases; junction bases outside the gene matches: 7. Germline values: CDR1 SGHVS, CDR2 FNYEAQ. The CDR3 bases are TGTGCCAGCAGCCCGGGACTAGCGGGAGTTCAGGAGACCCAGTACTTC. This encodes CASSPGLAGVQETQYF.

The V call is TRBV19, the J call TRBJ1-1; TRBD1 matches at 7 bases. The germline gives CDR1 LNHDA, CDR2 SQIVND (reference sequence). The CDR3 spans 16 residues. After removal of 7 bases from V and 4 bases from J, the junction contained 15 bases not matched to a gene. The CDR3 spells CASIFRAGGRGTEAFF. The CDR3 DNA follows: TGTGCCAGTATTTTCCGAGCAGGGGGTCGAGGCACTGAAGCTTTCTTT.

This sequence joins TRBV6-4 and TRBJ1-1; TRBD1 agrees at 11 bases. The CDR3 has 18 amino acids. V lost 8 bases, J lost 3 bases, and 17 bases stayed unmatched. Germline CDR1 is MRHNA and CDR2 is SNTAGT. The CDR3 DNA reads TGTGCCAGCGTAAAGCAGGGGACAGGGGGATATAGTTACACTGAAGCTTTCTTT. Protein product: CASVKQGTGGYSYTEAFF.

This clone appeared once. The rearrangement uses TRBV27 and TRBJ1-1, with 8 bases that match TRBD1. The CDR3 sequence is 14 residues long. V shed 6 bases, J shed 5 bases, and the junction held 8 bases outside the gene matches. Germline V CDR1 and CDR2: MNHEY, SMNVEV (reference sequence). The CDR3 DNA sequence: TGTGCCAGCAGGTGGGCAGGGGGCTTTACTGAAGCTTTCTTT. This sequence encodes CASRWAGGFTEAFF.